This is a list of T cell receptor beta chains from one sample in a study of cytomegalovirus exposure and HLA in healthy donors. Clones were sequenced by immunoSEQ multiplex PCR, and TCRdb holds only the in-frame ones, with some missing. The sample comprises approximately 50,000 clones, roughly 50% of which are singletons, and approximately 12% rests with the top ten. Sequencing was carried out using PBMCs. The receptors were sampled from a human donor in good health. Each CDR3 is given with its conserved first and last residue. Fields, in order: D gene, V gene, clone size, J gene, CDR3 DNA, CDR3 protein. D genes are given only for firm matches. Where a row states a size, it is once, few, many or the class of an expanded clone; other rows omit it.

>TRBD1|TRBV6-5|-|TRBJ1-1
TGTGCCAGCAGTTCCGGACAGGAAAAGCTACTATCCGAAGCTTTCTTT
CASSSGQEKLLSEAFF
>TRBD1|TRBV10-3|few|TRBJ2-7
TGTGCCATCAGTGCTCAGGGGCAGGGGGCTTACGAGCAGTACTTC
CAISAQGQGAYEQYF
>-|TRBV7-2|-|TRBJ2-1
TGTGCCAGCAGCCTAGGGACTCTGCAGGGGTATGAGCAGTTCTTC
CASSLGTLQGYEQFF
>-|TRBV18|few|TRBJ1-1
TGTGCCAGCTCACCCCCTCTTGGGCCGAGAAAGAACACTGAAGCTTTCTTT
CASSPPLGPRKNTEAFF
>-|TRBV4-1|once|TRBJ1-4
TGCGCCAGCAGCCAAGAAGTAGGGGGAAGTGATGAAAAACTGTTTTTT
CASSQEVGGSDEKLFF
>TRBD1|TRBV6-5|-|TRBJ2-5
TGTGCCAGCAGTGGGACAGGTATTGAGACCCAGTACTTC
CASSGTGIETQYF
>TRBD1|TRBV10-3|-|TRBJ2-2
TGTGCCATCAGGGACCACAGGGGGTCTAAGACCGGGGAGCTGTTTTTT
CAIRDHRGSKTGELFF
>TRBD1|TRBV5-6|-|TRBJ1-6
TGTGCCAGCAGTTCTGACAGGGTTTCTTCACCCCTCCACTTT
CASSSDRVSSPLHF
>-|TRBV19|medium-sized|TRBJ1-1
TGTGCCAGTAGTCCGTTCAGAACTGAAGCTTTCTTT
CASSPFRTEAFF
>TRBD1|TRBV30|-|TRBJ1-5
TGTGCCTGGAGGGACAGGGGCAATCAGCCCCAGCATTTT
CAWRDRGNQPQHF
>-|TRBV6-6|-|TRBJ1-3
TGTGCCAGCAACACAGGTCTTATGAGCTCTGGAAACACCATATATTTT
CASNTGLMSSGNTIYF
>TRBD1|TRBV19|-|TRBJ1-2
TGTGCCAGTAGTACGCCGGGACAGAAGGCGGGTGGCTACACCTTC
CASSTPGQKAGGYTF
>-|TRBV2|-|TRBJ1-5
TGTGCCAGCAGCCGGGTCTCTGTGGGCAATCAGCCCCAGCATTTT
CASSRVSVGNQPQHF
>TRBD1|TRBV7-2|-|TRBJ2-5
TGTGCCAGCAGCTTAAGTTGGACAGGGGGAGGGGAGACCCAGTACTTC
CASSLSWTGGGETQYF
>TRBD1|TRBV5-1|few|TRBJ2-7
TGCGCCAGCAGGCGGGACAGGGATGAGGAGCAGTACTTC
CASRRDRDEEQYF
>-|TRBV6-5|-|TRBJ1-6
TGTGCCAGCAGTTACTCCTCAGGTCGCCAAGGTTCACCCCTCCACTTT
CASSYSSGRQGSPLHF
>-|TRBV25-1|-|TRBJ1-5
TGTGCCAGCAGTGAGCCCAGGGTTCTAGTACAGCCCCAGCATTTT
CASSEPRVLVQPQHF
>-|TRBV4-2|-|TRBJ1-2
TGTGCCAGCAGCCAAATTGATGGGAGAACCGCTAACTATGGCTACACCTTC
CASSQIDGRTANYGYTF
>-|TRBV30|-|TRBJ2-1
TGTGCCTGGACTATGCTGAGCGGGTACAATGAGCAGTTCTTC
CAWTMLSGYNEQFF
>-|TRBV27|-|TRBJ1-1
TGTGCCAGCAGTTTAACCGCTTCATTAGGGGCTGAAGCTTTCTTT
CASSLTASLGAEAFF
>-|TRBV6-4|few|TRBJ1-2
TGTGCCAGCAGTGACCCCGGAAGAGGTATCTATGGCTACACCTTC
CASSDPGRGIYGYTF
>TRBD1|TRBV9|-|TRBJ1-2
TGTGCCAGCACCCTCGGGGGGACAGGGGAAGGCTACACCTTC
CASTLGGTGEGYTF
>-|TRBV7-9|-|TRBJ2-3
TGTGCCAGCAGCTCTTCGGGGGCGCAGTATTTT
CASSSSGAQYF
>TRBD1|TRBV7-8|-|TRBJ1-1
TGTGCCAGCAGAGACCGGGACAGGGGTCCGAACACTGAAGCTTTCTTT
CASRDRDRGPNTEAFF
>-|TRBV7-9|-|TRBJ2-3
TGTGCCAGCAGCTTAGGGCCGGGGGATACGCAGTATTTT
CASSLGPGDTQYF
>TRBD2|TRBV5-1|-|TRBJ2-5
TGCGCCAGCACCCTTGAGGTGCTAGCGGGGGGAGAGACCCAGTACTTC
CASTLEVLAGGETQYF
>TRBD1|TRBV5-1|-|TRBJ2-7
TGCGCCAGCAGCTCGGACAGGGGGGTATTCTACGAGCAGTACTTC
CASSSDRGVFYEQYF
>-|TRBV4-1|-|TRBJ1-6
TGCGCCAGCAGCCAAGATTTAAGGACATATGGTTCACCCCTCCACTTT
CASSQDLRTYGSPLHF
>-|TRBV7-9|-|TRBJ2-7
TGTTCCAGCAGCCCCGGGTCCGCGAAGGAGTACTTC
CSSSPGSAKEYF
>TRBD1|TRBV5-6|-|TRBJ2-7
TGTGCCAGCAGCCTACCTCGACAGGGTCTTAACGAGCAGTACTTC
CASSLPRQGLNEQYF